These 20 T cell receptor beta chains were sequenced from one sample in a study of T-cell reconstitution after alpha-beta-depleted transplantation in children. A TCRbeta library incorporating unique molecular identifiers was prepared. TCRdb recomputed calls from the PCR reads with MiXCR, one row per CDR3 protein. Among about 250,000 distinct CDR3 sequences, about 24% were seen once, and the ten largest hold more than 4.5%. Sequences were derived from PBMCs, mostly from graft donor cells, sampled 360 days after TCRalphabeta/CD19-depleted stem cell transplant. The receptor set was obtained from a female patient aged 2-9 years who had a stem cell transplant for congenital amegakaryocytic thrombocytopenia, so the T cells may come from the graft donor.

This clonotype has ten or more counts. J is TRBJ1-1 and V is TRBV4-1, with D maybe TRBD1 (5 bases). Germline CDR1 is MGHRA and CDR2 is YSYEKL. V gave up 7 bases and J gave up 0 bases, with 9 bases separating them. There are 13 residues in the CDR3. The CDR3 bases are TGCGCCAGCAAGGGACCGTTGAACACTGAAGCTTTCTTT. The encoded protein is CASKGPLNTEAFF.

This clonotype was observed a handful of times. This chain links TRBV7-9 with TRBJ1-2, with no clear D. Trimming left V 5 bases short and J 4 bases short, with 14 bases between. The CDR3 sequence is 14 residues long. CDR1 SEHNR and CDR2 FQNEAQ come from the germline V gene (reference sequence). Here the CDR3 reads CASSPGPNLYGYTF. In nucleotides, the CDR3 is TGTGCCAGCAGCCCCGGACCGAACCTCTATGGCTACACCTTC.

The rearrangement links TRBV4-3 to TRBJ2-7; maybe TRBD2 (6 bases). Germline assignment: CDR1 LGHNA and CDR2 YSLEER. This CDR3 contains 15 residues. V was pared by 0 bases and J by 2 bases, with 11 bases between. The CDR3 loop is CASSQDVSGAYEQYF. CDR3 sequence (DNA): TGCGCCAGCAGCCAAGATGTATCGGGGGCCTACGAGCAGTACTTC.

The chain's CDR3 is CASTKWPLQETQYF. The CDR3 DNA is TGTGCCAGCACAAAATGGCCTCTACAAGAGACCCAGTACTTC. The V gene is TRBV28, the J gene TRBJ2-5; D gene uncertain. This CDR3 region has 14 residues. Deletions cut 7 bases from V and 2 bases from J, with 14 bases between. Germline CDR1 MDHEN, CDR2 SYDVKM.

At least ten counts were recorded for this clonotype. The chain has TRBV6-2 or TRBV6-3 and TRBJ1-1; a possible D gene is TRBD1 (5 bases). With 2 bases removed from V and 1 base from J, the gap between germline ends came to 8 bases. The CDR3 has 14 residues. Germline CDR1 and CDR2: MNHEY and SVGEGT. For the CDR3, the DNA is TGTGCCAGCAGTTACCGGGGACCGAACACTGAAGCTTTCTTT. It is translated as CASSYRGPNTEAFF.

The V and J genes are TRBV12-3 or TRBV12-4 and TRBJ1-3; TRBD1 is a possible D gene (5 bases). CDR3 size: 14 residues. Trimming stripped 7 bases from V and 4 bases from J, with 14 bases between. CDR3 residues: CASTQGSVGNTIYF. The CDR3 nucleotides are TGTGCCAGCACCCAGGGAAGCGTCGGAAACACCATATATTTT.

The sample holds a few counts of this clonotype. The J gene is TRBJ1-3, the V gene TRBV28; D remains unclear. Trimming removed 5 bases at V and 0 bases at J, with 2 bases between. The CDR3 has 12 residues. Per the germline V gene, CDR1 is MDHEN and CDR2 is SYDVKM. The CDR3 loop reads CASSISGNTIYF. The CDR3 DNA follows: TGTGCCAGCAGTATCTCTGGAAACACCATATATTTT.

The sample holds a few counts of this clonotype. V gene TRBV28 combines with J gene TRBJ2-7; maybe TRBD2 (6 bases). The V end lost 8 bases, the J end lost 4 bases, and 15 bases lay between the germline ends. The CDR3 spans 13 residues. The germline V gene has CDR1 MDHEN and CDR2 SYDVKM. In nucleotides, the CDR3 is TGTGCCAGCCGACTAGATATAGGGTACGAGCAGTACTTC. It encodes CASRLDIGYEQYF.

This clonotype was detected a few times. This sequence joins TRBV2 and TRBJ2-5; D uncertain. CDR3 length: 13 amino acids. Trimming stripped 6 bases from V and 5 bases from J, with 13 bases between. Germline values: CDR1 SNHLY, CDR2 FYNNEI. CDR3 loop: CASRQLLAETQYF. CDR3 coding DNA: TGTGCCAGCAGACAACTCCTGGCGGAGACCCAGTACTTC.

V gene TRBV7-6 combines with J gene TRBJ2-5; 9 bases fit TRBD2. V trimming: 4 bases; J trimming: 4 bases; junction bases outside the gene matches: 13. There are 17 residues in the CDR3. CDR1 is SGHVS, CDR2 FNYEAQ, per germline. CDR3 coding DNA: TGTGCCAGCAGCTCACCGTTACCGGGACTAGCTGTAGAGACCCAGTACTTC. Translation: CASSSPLPGLAVETQYF.

This clonotype was seen only a few times. The rearrangement uses TRBV12-3 or TRBV12-4 and TRBJ2-7; 8 positions match TRBD1. Trimming cost V 5 bases and J 3 bases; bases outside gene matches: 6. This CDR3 comprises 14 residues. CDR3: CASSPLGQGYEQYF. As DNA, the CDR3 is TGTGCCAGCAGTCCACTTGGACAGGGCTACGAGCAGTACTTC.

The CDR3 DNA is TGCGCCAGCAGCTTCGGGACTAGTCCTGGAGATACGCAGTATTTT. Translated, it gives CASSFGTSPGDTQYF. The rearrangement joins TRBV5-1 to TRBJ2-3; 8 bases line up with TRBD2. The CDR3 extends over 15 amino acids. Losses at the gene ends were 2 bases for V and 5 bases for J; bases not matched to a gene: 7. Germline values: CDR1 SGHRS, CDR2 YFSETQ.

The chain is built from TRBV12-3 or TRBV12-4 and TRBJ1-1, with TRBD1 matching over 10 bases. Trimming cost V 6 bases and J 4 bases; bases outside gene matches: 8. CDR3 size: 15 residues. This CDR3 reads CASSLDRGIGTEAFF. The CDR3, as DNA: TGTGCCAGCAGCCTGGACAGGGGGATTGGCACTGAAGCTTTCTTT.

With respect to this clonotype: The junction does not match germline at one end; this may be a read error. V gene TRBV4-1 combines with J gene TRBJ1-5; D gene ambiguous. Germline assignment: CDR1 MGHRA and CDR2 YSYEKL. The CDR3 covers 13 residues. The CDR3 sequence: CASSSWSTQPQHF. CDR3 in DNA: TGCGCCAGCAGCTCGTGGAGCACTCAGCCCCAGCATTTT.

This CDR3 is CASSQVRRGEAFF. CDR3 nucleotide sequence: TGTGCCAGCAGCCAAGTCAGGAGGGGTGAAGCTTTCTTT. The chain combines TRBV14 with TRBJ1-1; D might be TRBD1 (5 bases). Germline V gene data show CDR1 as SGHDN and CDR2 as FVKESK. V gave up 1 base and J gave up 7 bases, with 10 bases separating them. The CDR3 has 13 residues.

This clonotype was seen many times. The J gene is TRBJ2-1, the V gene TRBV12-3 or TRBV12-4; D gene ambiguous. Trimming pared 1 base from V and 5 bases from J, leaving 6 bases between. This CDR3 is 13 amino acids long. CDR3 nucleotide sequence: TGTGCCAGCAGTTTAGGACTTAACAATGAGCAGTTCTTC. Translation gives CASSLGLNNEQFF.

This chain joins TRBV19 and TRBJ1-1, with a tentative D call TRBD1 (6 bases). This CDR3 is 15 amino acids long. Trimming removed 4 bases from V and 2 bases from J, with 14 bases in between. Germline V gene data show CDR1 as LNHDA and CDR2 as SQIVND (reference sequence). The CDR3 sequence is CASSRPGAKNTEAFF. Here the CDR3 DNA reads TGTGCCAGTAGTAGGCCGGGGGCGAAAAACACTGAAGCTTTCTTT.

This clonotype was seen a handful of times. CDR3 in amino acids: CASSLLPDTGSYNEQFF. CDR3 DNA sequence: TGCGCCAGCAGCTTGCTGCCTGACACCGGCTCCTACAATGAGCAGTTCTTC. The gene calls are TRBV5-1 and TRBJ2-1, with no clear D. The CDR3 loop spans 17 amino acids. Trimming cost V 1 base and J 0 bases, with 14 bases left between them. Germline V gene sequence: CDR1 SGHRS, CDR2 YFSETQ. Based on the CDR3 plus reference TRBV5-1 and TRBJ2-1, the full variable domain is KAGVTQTPRYLIKTRGQQVTLSCSPISGHRSVSWYQQTPGQGLQFLFEYFSETQRNKGNFPGRFSGRQFSNSRSEMNVSTLELGDSALYLCASSLLPDTGSYNEQFFGPGTRLTVL.

This clonotype was counted between two and nine times. V usage is TRBV4-1 and J usage is TRBJ2-3; D unresolved. Germline V lookup: CDR1 MGHRA, CDR2 YSYEKL. The CDR3 loop spans 13 amino acids. Trimming shortened V by 3 bases and J by 6 bases, and 10 bases separated the two germline ends. The CDR3 DNA follows: TGCGCCAGCAGCCATCCATTCACGGATACGCAGTATTTT. It codes for CASSHPFTDTQYF.

This clonotype appeared a few times. V is TRBV18 and J is TRBJ1-3; D is undetermined. The CDR3 is made up of 13 amino acids. Trimming stripped 1 base from V and 4 bases from J, with 5 bases between. Per germline, CDR1 KGHSH and CDR2 LQKENI. CDR3 loop: CASSPLTGNTIYF. The CDR3 DNA reads as TGTGCCAGCTCACCACTTACGGGAAACACCATATATTTT. The variable domain in full, completed from reference TRBV18 and TRBJ1-3, reads NAGVMQNPRHLVRRRGQEARLRCSPMKGHSHVYWYRQLPEEGLKFMVYLQKENIIDESGMPKERFSAEFPKEGPSILRIQQVVRGDSAAYFCASSPLTGNTIYFGEGSWLTVV.